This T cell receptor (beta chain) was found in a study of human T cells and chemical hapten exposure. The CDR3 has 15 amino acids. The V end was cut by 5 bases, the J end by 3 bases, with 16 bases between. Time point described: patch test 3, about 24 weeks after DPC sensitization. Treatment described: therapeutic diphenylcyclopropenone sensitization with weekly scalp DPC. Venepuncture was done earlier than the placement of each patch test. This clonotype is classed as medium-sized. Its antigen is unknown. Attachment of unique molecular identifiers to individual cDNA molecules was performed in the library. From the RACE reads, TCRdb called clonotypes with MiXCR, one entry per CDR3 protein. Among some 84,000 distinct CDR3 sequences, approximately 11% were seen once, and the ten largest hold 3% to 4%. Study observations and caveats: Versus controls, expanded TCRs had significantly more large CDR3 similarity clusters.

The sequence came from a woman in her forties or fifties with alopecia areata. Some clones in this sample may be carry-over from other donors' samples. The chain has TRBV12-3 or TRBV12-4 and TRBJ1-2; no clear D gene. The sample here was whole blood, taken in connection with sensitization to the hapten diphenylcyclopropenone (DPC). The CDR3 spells CASSLWVGDDYGYTF. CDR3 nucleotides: TGTGCCAGCAGTCTGTGGGTGGGAGATGACTATGGCTACACCTTC.